The 18 T cell receptor beta chains presented below share a single source sample, sequenced in a study of shared clonotypes between healthy human individuals (dated by TCRdb to about 2020). CD8 naive samples were CD45RO-negative cells positively selected for CCR7, giving a CD45RA+CCR7+ population that excluded TemRA cells. Libraries were made using the immunoSEQ multiplex PCR assay. The immuneACCESS repertoire file appears here via TCRdb, limited to in-frame rearrangements. These files lack a portion of the clones; in checked studies, under half of the deficit traces to unresolved V genes, and the cause of the others is not known. This sample is represented by about 2.1 million clones; roughly 95% of them were singletons. Together, the top ten hold about 1.6% of the sample. What was sequenced was naive CD8+ T cells from PBMCs. What the cell subset or site label conveys for this sample: CD45RA+CCR7+. The receptors stem from a man younger than 30 in good health. Some clones in this sample may be carry-over from other donors' samples.

The chain combines TRBV11-2 with TRBJ2-5; D is possibly TRBD1 or TRBD2 (5 bases each). Deletions cut 4 bases from V and 10 bases from J, with 16 bases between. This CDR3 region has 13 residues. Germline CDR1 SGHAT, CDR2 FQNNGV. The CDR3 reads CASSSKPGGGQYF. The CDR3 DNA reads TGTGCCAGCAGCTCAAAACCAGGTGGGGGCCAGTACTTC.

This chain connects TRBV7-9 to TRBJ2-1, with D unclear. The V end lost 5 bases, the J end lost 6 bases, and 11 bases lay between the germline ends. CDR3 length: 13 amino acids. The germline CDR1 and CDR2 sequences are SEHNR and FQNEAQ (reference sequence). CDR3 region: CASSPPLRNEQFF. The CDR3, as DNA: TGTGCCAGCAGCCCCCCCTTACGCAATGAGCAGTTCTTC. The whole variable domain, remainder taken from reference TRBV7-9 and TRBJ2-1, is DTGVSQNPRHKITKRGQNVTFRCDPISEHNRLYWYRQTLGQGPEFLTYFQNEAQLEKSRLLSDRFSAERPKGSFSTLEIQRTEQGDSAMYLCASSPPLRNEQFFGPGTRLTVL.

The V call is TRBV5-8, the J call TRBJ2-7; possible D gene TRBD2, 5 bases. Germline-derived CDR1 and CDR2 are SGHTS and YDEGEE. The CDR3 extends over 13 amino acids. Trimming pared 0 bases from V and 2 bases from J, leaving 6 bases between. CDR3 coding DNA: TGTGCCAGCAGCTTGGCCGGGACCTACGAGCAGTACTTC. Amino acids: CASSLAGTYEQYF.

The J gene is TRBJ1-5, the V gene TRBV15; unclear D gene. Trimming removed 0 bases from V and 2 bases from J, with 5 bases in between. CDR1 and CDR2 from the germline V gene are LNHNV and YYDKDF (reference sequence). This CDR3 is built from 14 residues. CDR3 protein: CATSRDARNQPQHF. The CDR3 region has the DNA TGTGCCACCAGCAGAGACGCTCGCAATCAGCCCCAGCATTTT. Full variable domain (remainder filled in from reference TRBV15 and TRBJ1-5): DAMVIQNPRYQVTQFGKPVTLSCSQTLNHNVMYWYQQKSSQAPKLLFHYYDKDFNNEADTPDNFQSRRPNTSFCFLDIRSPGLGDTAMYLCATSRDARNQPQHFGDGTRLSIL.

This CDR3 reads CAWSVISAAYEQYF. The CDR3 DNA reads TGTGCCTGGAGTGTAATTAGCGCAGCCTACGAGCAGTACTTC. The V call is TRBV30, the J call TRBJ2-7, with D maybe TRBD2 (5 bases). The CDR3 runs 14 residues. Per the germline V gene, CDR1 is GTSNPN and CDR2 is SVGIG (reference sequence). The ends were cut back, 0 bases at V and 2 bases at J, with 11 bases in the middle.

This clone was counted a single time. This CDR3 is CASSSNINTEAFF. As DNA, the CDR3 is TGTGCCAGCAGTTCCAACATAAACACTGAAGCTTTCTTT. The rearrangement uses TRBV28 and TRBJ1-1; D not resolved. CDR3 length equals 13 residues. Per germline, CDR1 MDHEN and CDR2 SYDVKM. V gave up 4 bases and J gave up 2 bases, with 8 bases separating them.

This clone has only one observation. The V gene is TRBV19, the J gene TRBJ2-1; the D is unclear. Germline V CDR1 and CDR2: LNHDA, SQIVND (reference sequence). The length of the CDR3 is 15 residues. V was trimmed by 1 base and J by 7 bases, leaving 14 bases between them. This CDR3 is CASSIGARIQNEQFF. The CDR3 DNA sequence: TGTGCCAGTAGTATAGGAGCGAGGATCCAAAATGAGCAGTTCTTC.

The chain has TRBV15 and TRBJ2-5; the match to TRBD1 covers 8 bases. This CDR3 contains 18 residues. CDR1 and CDR2 from the germline V gene are LNHNV and YYDKDF (reference sequence). V shed 0 bases, J shed 2 bases, and the junction held 11 bases outside the gene matches. The DNA for the CDR3 is TGTGCCACCAGCAGAGATGCGAACAAGTGGACAGGGCAAGAGACCCAGTACTTC. Protein sequence: CATSRDANKWTGQETQYF. Complete variable domain (other parts from reference TRBV15 and TRBJ2-5): DAMVIQNPRYQVTQFGKPVTLSCSQTLNHNVMYWYQQKSSQAPKLLFHYYDKDFNNEADTPDNFQSRRPNTSFCFLDIRSPGLGDTAMYLCATSRDANKWTGQETQYFGPGTRLLVL.

The V and J genes are TRBV28 and TRBJ2-7; D is perhaps TRBD2 (5 bases). CDR1 is MDHEN, CDR2 SYDVKM, per germline. The CDR3 has 15 residues. With 3 bases removed from V and 4 bases from J, the gap between germline ends came to 16 bases. CDR3 protein: CASSFEEPRGYEQYF. In nucleotides, the CDR3 is TGTGCCAGCAGTTTTGAGGAGCCTCGGGGTTACGAGCAGTACTTC.

CDR3 bases: TGCGCCAGCAGCCACGAAGAATGGGTTGAGCAGTTCTTC. It codes for CASSHEEWVEQFF. The chain carries TRBV4-1 and TRBJ2-1; D not certain. The CDR3 contains 13 residues. Germline-derived CDR1 and CDR2 are MGHRA and YSYEKL. V was clipped by 3 bases and J by 9 bases, with 12 bases between them.

This chain links TRBV27 with TRBJ2-7, with TRBD1 identical over 9 bases. Trimming at V came to 3 bases and at J to 5 bases, leaving 8 bases not matched to a gene. Germline CDR1 is MNHEY and CDR2 is SMNVEV (reference sequence). There are 15 residues in the CDR3. CDR3 in amino acids: CASSFIGTGYDEQYF. The CDR3 DNA follows: TGTGCCAGCAGTTTTATAGGGACAGGGTATGACGAGCAGTACTTC.

The sample holds one count of this clone. V is TRBV4-3 and J is TRBJ2-1; 10 nucleotides match TRBD2. With V trimmed by 6 bases and J by 4 bases, 6 bases remained unmatched. This CDR3 has 15 amino acids. Germline V gene lookup returns CDR1 LGHNA and CDR2 YSLEER. CDR3 coding DNA: TGCGCCAGCAGAGCCGGACTAGCGGCTTACAATGAGCAGTTCTTC. It codes for CASRAGLAAYNEQFF.

This sequence joins TRBV6-6 and TRBJ2-7, with 10 bases matching TRBD1. CDR1 is MNHNY and CDR2 is SVGAGI in the germline V gene (reference sequence). The V and J ends lost 2 bases and 5 bases, in that order; junction bases with no gene match: 9. The CDR3 is 16 amino acids. The CDR3 region is CASSYTRTGGFDEQYF. Here the CDR3 DNA reads TGTGCCAGCAGTTACACCCGGACAGGGGGATTCGACGAGCAGTACTTC.

This sequence joins TRBV5-1 and TRBJ2-7; 8 bases are a match to TRBD1. This CDR3 is built from 15 residues. Looked up from germline, CDR1 is SGHRS and CDR2 is YFSETQ. V was pared by 0 bases and J by 7 bases, with 9 bases of the junction left unmatched. The CDR3 loop is CASSLDLDRAWEQYF. The DNA for the CDR3 is TGCGCCAGCAGCTTGGACCTGGACAGGGCCTGGGAGCAGTACTTC.

The chain combines TRBV4-1 with TRBJ2-3; no reliable D call. Trimming stripped 1 base from V and 0 bases from J, with 8 bases between. This CDR3 has 15 amino acids. The germline CDR1 and CDR2 sequences are MGHRA and YSYEKL. The CDR3, as DNA: TGCGCCAGCAGCCAAGGGGCACAGAGCACAGATACGCAGTATTTT. Its protein product is CASSQGAQSTDTQYF.

The V call is TRBV14, the J call TRBJ2-3; 7 bases match TRBD1. The germline V gene has CDR1 SGHDN and CDR2 FVKESK. The CDR3 is 15 residues long. The V gene end was trimmed by 4 bases and the J gene end by 5 bases; junction bases not matched to a gene: 9. The CDR3 DNA reads as TGTGCCAGCAGCCTAGCCAGGGGGTTACAAGATACGCAGTATTTT. This translates into CASSLARGLQDTQYF.

The chain is built from TRBV4-1 and TRBJ2-1, with D unclear. Trimming took off 0 bases at V and 10 bases at J, with 7 bases between the two ends. Germline-derived CDR1 and CDR2 are MGHRA and YSYEKL. The CDR3 extends over 12 amino acids. The CDR3 reads CASSQDLREQFF. CDR3 in DNA: TGCGCCAGCAGCCAAGATCTGCGGGAGCAGTTCTTC.

This clone was found once. Other DNA sequences within the sample encode an identical CDR3. The chain couples TRBV20-1 to TRBJ2-7, with D hard to call. Germline V CDR1 and CDR2: DFQATT, SNEGSKA (reference sequence). V lost 3 bases to trimming and J lost 2 bases, with 5 bases between them. The CDR3 sequence is 11 residues long. The CDR3 here is CSARGTYEQYF. The CDR3 bases are TGCAGTGCTAGGGGGACCTACGAGCAGTACTTC.